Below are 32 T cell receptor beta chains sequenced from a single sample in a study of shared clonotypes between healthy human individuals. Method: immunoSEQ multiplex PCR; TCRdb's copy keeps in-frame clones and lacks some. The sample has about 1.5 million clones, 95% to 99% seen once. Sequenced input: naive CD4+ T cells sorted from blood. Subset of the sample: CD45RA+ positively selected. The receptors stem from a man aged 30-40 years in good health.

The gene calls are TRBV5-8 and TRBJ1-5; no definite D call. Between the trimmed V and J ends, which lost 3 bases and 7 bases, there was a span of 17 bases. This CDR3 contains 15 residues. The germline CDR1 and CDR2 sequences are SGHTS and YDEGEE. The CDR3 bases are TGTGCCAGCAGCTCGGGGAGGCTTCTAGGACAGCCCCAGCATTTT. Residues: CASSSGRLLGQPQHF.

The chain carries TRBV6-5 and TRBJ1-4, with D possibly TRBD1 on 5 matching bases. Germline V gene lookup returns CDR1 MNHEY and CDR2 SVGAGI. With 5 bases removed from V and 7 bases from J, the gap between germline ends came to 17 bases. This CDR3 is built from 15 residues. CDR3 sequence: CASSPRGGYREKLFF. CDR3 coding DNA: TGTGCCAGCAGTCCGCGGGGGGGGTATCGTGAAAAACTGTTTTTT.

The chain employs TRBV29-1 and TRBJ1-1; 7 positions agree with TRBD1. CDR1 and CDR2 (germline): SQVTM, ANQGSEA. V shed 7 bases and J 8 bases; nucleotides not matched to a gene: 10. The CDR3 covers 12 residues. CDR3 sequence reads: CSGRDSGEEAFF. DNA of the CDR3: TGCAGCGGTCGGGACAGCGGAGAGGAAGCTTTCTTT.

CDR3 sequence reads: CASSETVMNTEAFF. As DNA, the CDR3 is TGTGCCAGCTCAGAGACAGTGATGAACACTGAAGCTTTCTTT. The chain recombines TRBV18 with TRBJ1-1, with D perhaps matching TRBD1 (5 bases). V shed 5 bases and J shed 0 bases, with 10 bases lying between them. Germline V gene sequence: CDR1 KGHSH, CDR2 LQKENI. This CDR3 is built from 14 residues.

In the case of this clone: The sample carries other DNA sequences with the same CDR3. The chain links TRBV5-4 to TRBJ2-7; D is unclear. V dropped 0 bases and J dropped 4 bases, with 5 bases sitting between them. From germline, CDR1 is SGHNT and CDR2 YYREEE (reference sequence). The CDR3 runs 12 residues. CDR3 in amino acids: CASSLDGYEQYF. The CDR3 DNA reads TGTGCCAGCAGCTTGGATGGGTACGAGCAGTACTTC. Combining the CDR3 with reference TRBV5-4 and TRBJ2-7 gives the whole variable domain ETGVTQSPTHLIKTRGQQVTLRCSSQSGHNTVSWYQQALGQGPQFIFQYYREEENGRGNFPPRFSGLQFPNYSSELNVNALELDDSALYLCASSLDGYEQYFGPGTRLTVT.

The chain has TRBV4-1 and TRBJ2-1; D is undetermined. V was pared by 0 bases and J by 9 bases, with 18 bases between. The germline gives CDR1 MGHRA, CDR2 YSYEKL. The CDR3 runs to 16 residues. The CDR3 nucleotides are TGCGCCAGCAGCCAAGAGGAGTTTTGGGCGCCGGGTGAGCAGTTCTTC. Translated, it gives CASSQEEFWAPGEQFF.

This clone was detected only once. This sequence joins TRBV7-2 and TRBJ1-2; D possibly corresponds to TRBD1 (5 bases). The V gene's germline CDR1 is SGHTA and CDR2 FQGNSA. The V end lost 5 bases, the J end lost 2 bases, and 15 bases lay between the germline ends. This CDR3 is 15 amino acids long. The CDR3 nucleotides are TGTGCCAGCAGCCCTATCCAGGGTGGAAACTATGGCTACACCTTC. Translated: CASSPIQGGNYGYTF.

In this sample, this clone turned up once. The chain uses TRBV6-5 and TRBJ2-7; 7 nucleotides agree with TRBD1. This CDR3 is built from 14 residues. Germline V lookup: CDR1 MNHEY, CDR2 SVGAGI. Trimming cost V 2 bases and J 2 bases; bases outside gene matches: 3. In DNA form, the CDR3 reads TGTGCCAGCAGTTACGTTACAGGGGCCTACGAGCAGTACTTC. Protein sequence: CASSYVTGAYEQYF.

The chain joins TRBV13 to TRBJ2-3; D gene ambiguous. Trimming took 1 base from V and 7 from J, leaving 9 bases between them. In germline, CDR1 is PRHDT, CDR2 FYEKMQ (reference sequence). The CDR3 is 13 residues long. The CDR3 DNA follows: TGTGCCAGCAGCTTAGCGGCTAGTCATACGCAGTATTTT. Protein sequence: CASSLAASHTQYF.

The CDR3 sequence is CASSFRGTDTQYF. The CDR3 nucleotides read TGTGCCAGCAGTTTTAGGGGTACAGATACGCAGTATTTT. V gene TRBV28 combines with J gene TRBJ2-3, with D possibly being TRBD1 (5 bases). The CDR3 runs to 13 residues. Germline V CDR1 and CDR2: MDHEN, SYDVKM. Trimming stripped 3 bases from V and 3 bases from J, with 7 bases between.

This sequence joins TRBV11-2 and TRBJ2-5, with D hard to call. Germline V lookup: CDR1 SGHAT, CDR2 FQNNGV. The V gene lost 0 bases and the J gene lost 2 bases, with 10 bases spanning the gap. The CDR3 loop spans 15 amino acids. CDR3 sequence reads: CASSLDPTAQETQYF. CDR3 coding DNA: TGTGCCAGCAGCTTAGATCCCACAGCTCAAGAGACCCAGTACTTC.

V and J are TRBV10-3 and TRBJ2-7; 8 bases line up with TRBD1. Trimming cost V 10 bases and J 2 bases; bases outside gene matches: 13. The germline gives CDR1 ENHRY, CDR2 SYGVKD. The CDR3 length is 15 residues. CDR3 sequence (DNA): TGTGCCACCAAGGGGAACAGGGGGTCGACCTACGAGCAGTACTTC. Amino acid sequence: CATKGNRGSTYEQYF.

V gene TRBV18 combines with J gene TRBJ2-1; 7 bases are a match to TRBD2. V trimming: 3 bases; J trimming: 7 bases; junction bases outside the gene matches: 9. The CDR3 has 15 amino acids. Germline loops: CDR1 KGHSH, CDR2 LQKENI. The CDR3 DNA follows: TGTGCCAGCTCACCGCTATGGGCGGGAGAAAATGAGCAGTTCTTC. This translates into CASSPLWAGENEQFF.

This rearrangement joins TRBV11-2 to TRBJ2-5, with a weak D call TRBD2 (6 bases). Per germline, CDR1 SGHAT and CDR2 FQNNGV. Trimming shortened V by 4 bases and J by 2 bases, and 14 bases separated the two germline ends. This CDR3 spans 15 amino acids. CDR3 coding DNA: TGTGCCAGCAGCTCCTCAGCGGGTCTACAAGAGACCCAGTACTTC. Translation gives CASSSSAGLQETQYF.

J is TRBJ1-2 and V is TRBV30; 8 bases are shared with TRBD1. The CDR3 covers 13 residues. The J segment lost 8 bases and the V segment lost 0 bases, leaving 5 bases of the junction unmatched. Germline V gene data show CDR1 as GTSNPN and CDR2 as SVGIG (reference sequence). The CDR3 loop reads CAWSVGTGLGYTF. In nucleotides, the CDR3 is TGTGCCTGGAGTGTGGGGACAGGTTTAGGCTACACCTTC.

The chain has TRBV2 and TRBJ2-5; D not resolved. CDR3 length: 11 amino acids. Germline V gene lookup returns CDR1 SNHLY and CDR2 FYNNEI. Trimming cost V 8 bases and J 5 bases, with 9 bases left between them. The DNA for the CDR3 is TGTGCCAGCGCACCGTCTGAGACCCAGTACTTC. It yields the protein CASAPSETQYF.

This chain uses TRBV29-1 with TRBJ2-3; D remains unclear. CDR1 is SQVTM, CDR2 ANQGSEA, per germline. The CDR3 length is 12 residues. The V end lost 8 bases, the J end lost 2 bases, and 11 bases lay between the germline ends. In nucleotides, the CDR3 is TGCAGCCCGGTAGACTTCACAGATACGCAGTATTTT. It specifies CSPVDFTDTQYF.

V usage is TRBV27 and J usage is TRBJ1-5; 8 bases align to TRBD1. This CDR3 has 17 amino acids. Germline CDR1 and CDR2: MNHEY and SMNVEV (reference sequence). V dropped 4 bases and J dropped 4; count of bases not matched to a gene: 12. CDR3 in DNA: TGTGCCAGCAGTTCCTGGACAGGGCCAAAGCCTAATCAGCCCCAGCATTTT. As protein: CASSSWTGPKPNQPQHF.

This CDR3 is CASSFRDRVYPDTQYF. The CDR3 nucleotides are TGTGCCAGCAGTTTCCGGGACAGGGTATATCCAGATACGCAGTATTTT. V is TRBV7-9 and J is TRBJ2-3; 9 nucleotides align to TRBD1. This CDR3 is built from 16 residues. J lost 4 bases, V lost 6 bases, and 11 bases had no gene match. Germline V gene data show CDR1 as SEHNR and CDR2 as FQNEAQ (reference sequence).

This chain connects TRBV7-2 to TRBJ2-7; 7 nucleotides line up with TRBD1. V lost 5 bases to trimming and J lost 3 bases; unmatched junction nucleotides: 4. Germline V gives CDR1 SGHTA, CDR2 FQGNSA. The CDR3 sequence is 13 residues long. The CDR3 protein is CASSRDRDYEQYF. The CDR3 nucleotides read TGTGCCAGCAGCCGAGACAGGGACTACGAGCAGTACTTC.

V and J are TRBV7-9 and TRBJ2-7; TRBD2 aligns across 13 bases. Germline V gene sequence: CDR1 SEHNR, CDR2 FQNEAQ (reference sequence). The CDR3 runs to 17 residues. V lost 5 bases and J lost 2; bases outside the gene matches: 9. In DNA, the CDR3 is TGTGCCAGCAGCGCCGGACTAGCGGGAGAGATCCCCTACGAGCAGTACTTC. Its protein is CASSAGLAGEIPYEQYF.

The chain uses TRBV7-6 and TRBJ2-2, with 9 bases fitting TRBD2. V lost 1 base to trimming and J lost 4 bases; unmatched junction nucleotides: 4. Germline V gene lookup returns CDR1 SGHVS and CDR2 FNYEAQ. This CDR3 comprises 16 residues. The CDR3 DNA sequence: TGTGCCAGCAGCTTAGGGGGACTAGCTACCACCGGGGAGCTGTTTTTT. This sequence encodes CASSLGGLATTGELFF.

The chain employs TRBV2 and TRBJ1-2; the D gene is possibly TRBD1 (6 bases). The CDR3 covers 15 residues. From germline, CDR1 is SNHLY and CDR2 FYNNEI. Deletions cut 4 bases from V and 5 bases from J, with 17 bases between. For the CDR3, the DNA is TGTGCCAGCAGTGCCCTCCTTGCAGGGGTATATGGCTACACCTTC. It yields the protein CASSALLAGVYGYTF.

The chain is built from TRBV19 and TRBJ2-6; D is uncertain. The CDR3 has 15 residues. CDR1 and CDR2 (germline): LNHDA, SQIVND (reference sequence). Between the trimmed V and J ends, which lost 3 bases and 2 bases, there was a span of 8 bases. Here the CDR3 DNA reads TGTGCCAGTAGTATTATGGGTGCTGGGGCCAACGTCCTGACTTTC. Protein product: CASSIMGAGANVLTF.

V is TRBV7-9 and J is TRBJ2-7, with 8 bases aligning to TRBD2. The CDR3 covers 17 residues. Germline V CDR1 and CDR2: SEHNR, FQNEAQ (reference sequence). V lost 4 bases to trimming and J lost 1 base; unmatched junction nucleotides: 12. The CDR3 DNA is TGTGCCAGCAGCTCCAGGATAGGGCTAGCGGGTTCCTACGAGCAGTACTTC. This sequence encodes CASSSRIGLAGSYEQYF.

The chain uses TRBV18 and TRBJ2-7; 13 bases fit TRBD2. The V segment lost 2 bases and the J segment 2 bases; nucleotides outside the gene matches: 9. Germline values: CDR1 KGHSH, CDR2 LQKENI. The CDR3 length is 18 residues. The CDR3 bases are TGTGCCAGCTCACCAATTGGACTAGCGGGAGCTAGCCCCTACGAGCAGTACTTC. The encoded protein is CASSPIGLAGASPYEQYF.

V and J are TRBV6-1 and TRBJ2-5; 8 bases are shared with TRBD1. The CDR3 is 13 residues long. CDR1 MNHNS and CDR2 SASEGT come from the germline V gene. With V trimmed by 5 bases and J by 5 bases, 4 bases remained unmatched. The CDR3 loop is CASSRQGTETQYF. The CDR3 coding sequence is TGTGCCAGCAGTCGACAGGGGACCGAGACCCAGTACTTC.

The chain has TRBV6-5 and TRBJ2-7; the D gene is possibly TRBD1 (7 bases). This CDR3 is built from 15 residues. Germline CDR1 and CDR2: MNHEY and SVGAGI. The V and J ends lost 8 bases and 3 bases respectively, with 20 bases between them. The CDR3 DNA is TGTGCCAGCTCGTCTCACGCGGGACAGATCTACGAGCAGTACTTC. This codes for CASSSHAGQIYEQYF.

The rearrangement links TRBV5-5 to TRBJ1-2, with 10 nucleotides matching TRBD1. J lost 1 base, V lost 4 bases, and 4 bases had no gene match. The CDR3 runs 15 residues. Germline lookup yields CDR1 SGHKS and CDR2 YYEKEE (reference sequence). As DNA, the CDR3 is TGTGCCAGCAGCCGGGGACAGGGGTTTAACTATGGCTACACCTTC. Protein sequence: CASSRGQGFNYGYTF.

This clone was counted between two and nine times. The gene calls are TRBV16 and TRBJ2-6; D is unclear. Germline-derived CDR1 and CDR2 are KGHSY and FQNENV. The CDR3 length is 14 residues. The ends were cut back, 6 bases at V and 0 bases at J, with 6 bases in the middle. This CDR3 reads CASSPGSGANVLTF. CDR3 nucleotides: TGTGCCAGCAGTCCCGGCTCTGGGGCCAACGTCCTGACTTTC. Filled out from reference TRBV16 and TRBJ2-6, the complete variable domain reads GEEVAQTPKHLVRGEGQKAKLYCAPIKGHSYVFWYQQVLKNEFKFLISFQNENVFDETGMPKERFSAKCLPNSPCSLEIQATKLEDSAVYFCASSPGSGANVLTFGAGSRLTVL.

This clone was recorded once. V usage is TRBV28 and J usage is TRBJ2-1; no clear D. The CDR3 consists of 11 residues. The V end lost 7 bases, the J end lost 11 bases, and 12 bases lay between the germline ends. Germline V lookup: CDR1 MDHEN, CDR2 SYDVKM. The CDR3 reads CASTTPTQQFF. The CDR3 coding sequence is TGTGCCAGCACCACCCCGACACAGCAGTTCTTC.

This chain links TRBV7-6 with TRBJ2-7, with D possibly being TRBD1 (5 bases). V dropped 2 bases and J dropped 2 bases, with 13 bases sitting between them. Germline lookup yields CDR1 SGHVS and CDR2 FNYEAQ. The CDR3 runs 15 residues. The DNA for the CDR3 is TGTGCCAGCAGCTTACATGGGGCGGCAGCCTACGAGCAGTACTTC. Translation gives CASSLHGAAAYEQYF.